This T cell receptor (beta chain) comes out of a study of CD8+ T cells in alopecia areata. RNA, once extracted, was reverse transcribed into cDNA for use as the sequencing template. TCRdb's table, derived via immunoSEQ multiplex PCR, lists solely in-frame clones and lacks some. The sample gives about 110,000 clones, around 59% of which show up once; 20% to 25% is in the top ten. The CDR3 extends over 12 amino acids. Germline V gives CDR1 PRHDT, CDR2 FYEKMQ (reference sequence). V gave up 0 bases and J gave up 3 bases, with 3 bases separating them. About this clone: Its antigen is not identified. This CDR3 is also generated by other DNA sequences in the sample.

Cell sorting was applied to PBMCs, and CD4+ and CD8+ T cells were collected. Study-level results: Across lesional scalp, and particularly alopecia totalis/universalis, clonality surpassed that of normal scalp. Sequencing of scalp tissue also captures the resident alphabeta T cells of normal skin.

The chain couples TRBV13 to TRBJ2-7; D ambiguous. This TCR derives from a human donor in good health. Sequencing was performed on CD8+ T cells sorted from blood. The CDR3 region has the DNA TGTGCCAGCAGCTTAGGGCGCTACGAGCAGTACTTC. It encodes CASSLGRYEQYF.